A single sample is the source of the 9 T cell receptor beta chains below, sequenced in a study of T cells after yellow fever vaccination. TCRdb re-analysed the 5' RACE reads in MiXCR, keeping a single row per CDR3 protein. The table records 100,000 to 150,000 distinct CDR3 sequences, almost 9% of them present only once. This specimen was CD8+ T cells sorted from PBMCs, taken on the day of the yellow fever booster vaccination. Receptors originate from a young man who received the YFV17D yellow fever vaccine.

This clonotype was seen only a few times. The J gene is TRBJ2-2, the V gene TRBV6-5, with a tentative D call TRBD2 (5 bases). This CDR3 is built from 14 residues. Trimming stripped 7 bases from V and 0 bases from J, with 9 bases between. Germline loops: CDR1 MNHEY, CDR2 SVGAGI. The CDR3 reads CASTWTSNTGELFF. The CDR3 coding sequence is TGTGCCAGCACCTGGACTTCGAACACCGGGGAGCTGTTTTTT.

This clonotype has ten or more counts. The CDR3 coding sequence is TGTGCCAGCAGTCCCGGACCTCCCGGGGATGGCTACACCTTC. Amino acid sequence: CASSPGPPGDGYTF. The J gene is TRBJ1-2, the V gene TRBV12-3 or TRBV12-4; D is unresolved. This CDR3 has 14 residues. V gave up 5 bases and J gave up 6 bases, with 16 bases separating them.

This clonotype was seen more than once but under ten times. This rearrangement joins TRBV4-2 to TRBJ2-3, with D maybe TRBD2 (6 bases). V was pared by 0 bases and J by 2 bases, with 12 bases between. This CDR3 has 16 residues. Germline CDR1 reads LGHNA; CDR2 reads YNFKEQ. The CDR3 coding sequence is TGTGCCAGCAGCCAAGAGCGGGAAGGCCTCACAGATACGCAGTATTTT. Its protein is CASSQEREGLTDTQYF.

The table lists this clonotype with many counts. The chain employs TRBV20-1 and TRBJ2-3; D tentatively reads TRBD1 or TRBD2 (6 bases each). Germline CDR1 is DFQATT and CDR2 is SNEGSKA (reference sequence). The CDR3 length is 15 residues. Trimming pared 0 bases from V and 3 bases from J, leaving 13 bases between. The CDR3 DNA reads as TGCAGTGCTAGAGACAGAGGGGGGAAGACAGATACGCAGTATTTT. It is translated as CSARDRGGKTDTQYF.

The chain joins TRBV4-1 to TRBJ1-5, with 8 bases matching TRBD1. Germline-derived CDR1 and CDR2 are MGHRA and YSYEKL. There are 14 residues in the CDR3. With 4 bases clipped from V and 4 bases from J, the junction kept 3 bases outside the gene matches. This CDR3 is CASSRDRMNQPQHF. The CDR3 region has the DNA TGCGCCAGCAGCCGGGACAGGATGAATCAGCCCCAGCATTTT.

The rearrangement links TRBV4-2 to TRBJ2-5; the D is unclear. The germline V and J ends were trimmed by 2 bases and 3 bases, with 13 bases remaining between them. Germline values: CDR1 LGHNA, CDR2 YNFKEQ. CDR3 size: 15 residues. The CDR3 here is CASSQWGGREETQYF. The CDR3 coding sequence is TGTGCCAGCAGCCAATGGGGTGGCCGCGAAGAGACCCAGTACTTC.

This clonotype has more than one count but fewer than ten. This chain joins TRBV5-1 and TRBJ2-5; 8 bases map to TRBD2. V lost 5 bases and J lost 2; bases outside the gene matches: 11. Germline V CDR1 and CDR2: SGHRS, YFSETQ. The CDR3 is 16 residues long. The CDR3 nucleotides are TGCGCCAGCAGTTCTGGACTAGCACGGGAACAAGAGACCCAGTACTTC. It encodes CASSSGLAREQETQYF.

This clonotype was observed at least ten times. The J gene is TRBJ2-2, the V gene TRBV7-9, with D perhaps TRBD1 or TRBD2 (6 bases each). Germline values: CDR1 SEHNR, CDR2 FQNEAQ (reference sequence). V was pared by 8 bases and J by 1 base, with 14 bases between. The length of the CDR3 is 15 residues. The DNA for the CDR3 is TGTGCCAGCCCCAGGGGAGGCGAGAACACCGGGGAGCTGTTTTTT. This sequence encodes CASPRGGENTGELFF.

In nucleotides, the CDR3 is TGCAGGCCTGACTCCCGGGACAGGGGGCAATATGAGCAGTTCTTC. Amino acids: CRPDSRDRGQYEQFF. The V gene is TRBV20-1, the J gene TRBJ2-1; 12 bases align to TRBD1. The CDR3 is 15 amino acids. Germline CDR1 reads DFQATT; CDR2 reads SNEGSKA (reference sequence).